The present T cell receptor beta chain was sequenced within a study of response to subunit inactivated influenza vaccine. Via MiXCR, TCRdb re-called the RT-PCR reads, giving one row per CDR3 protein. The sample yields some 480,000 distinct CDR3 sequences, around 9.9% seen once. Study findings and constraints: The authors proposed limited new T cell recruitment per seasonal influenza vaccination.

As for this clonotype: Antigen: not known.

The CDR3 has 16 residues. The ends were cut back, 3 bases at V and 0 bases at J, with 9 bases in the middle. Germline CDR1 and CDR2: SEHNR and FQNEAQ (reference sequence). Sequencing used PBMCs from blood, obtained 35 to 45 days after vaccination. V usage is TRBV7-9 and J usage is TRBJ2-6; weak D call: TRBD2 (5 bases). The clonotype originates from a man between 45 and 60 years old who received an inactivated influenza vaccine. The CDR3 here is CASSFRRASGANVLTF. The CDR3 nucleotides are TGTGCCAGCAGCTTTAGGCGGGCCTCTGGGGCCAACGTCCTGACTTTC.